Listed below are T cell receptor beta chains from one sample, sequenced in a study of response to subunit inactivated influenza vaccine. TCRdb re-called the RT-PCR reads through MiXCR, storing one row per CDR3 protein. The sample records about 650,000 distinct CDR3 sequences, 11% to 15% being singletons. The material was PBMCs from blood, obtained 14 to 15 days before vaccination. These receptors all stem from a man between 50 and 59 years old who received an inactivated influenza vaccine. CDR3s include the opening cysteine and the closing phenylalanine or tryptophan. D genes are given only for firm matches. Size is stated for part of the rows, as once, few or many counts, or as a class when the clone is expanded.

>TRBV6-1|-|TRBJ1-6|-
TGTGCCAGCACCCCAGGGTGGGACGGCAATAATTCACCCCTCCACTTT
CASTPGWDGNNSPLHF
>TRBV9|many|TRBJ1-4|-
TGTGCCAGCAGCGTAGCTGGGACGGTAAATGAAAAACTGTTTTTT
CASSVAGTVNEKLFF
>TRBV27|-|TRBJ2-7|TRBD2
TGTGCCAGCGGGATAGCGGGAGCCGTCTACGAGCAGTACTTC
CASGIAGAVYEQYF
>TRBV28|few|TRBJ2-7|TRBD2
TGTGCCAGCAGCAAAAACGGGAGGGCGTCCTACGAGCAGTACTTC
CASSKNGRASYEQYF
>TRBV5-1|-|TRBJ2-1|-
TGCGCCAGCAGCTTGGAAGGGGTATACAATGAGCAGTTCTTC
CASSLEGVYNEQFF
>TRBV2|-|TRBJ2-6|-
TGTGCCAGCAGTGGGACCTCTGGGGCCAACGTCCTGACTTTC
CASSGTSGANVLTF
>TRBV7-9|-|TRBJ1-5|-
TGTGCCAGCAGCTTAGCCTCAGGGTACGCCAATCAGCCCCAGCATTTT
CASSLASGYANQPQHF
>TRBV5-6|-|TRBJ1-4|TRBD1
TGTGCCAGCAGCTTGAACGGACAGGGTGATGAAAAACTGTTTTTT
CASSLNGQGDEKLFF
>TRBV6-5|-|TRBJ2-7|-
TGTGCCAGCAGTTACGTACCGGCCAGCGAGCAGTACTTC
CASSYVPASEQYF
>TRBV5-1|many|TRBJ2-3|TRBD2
TGCGCCAGCAGCGGACTAGCGGGAGAAGATACGCAGTATTTT
CASSGLAGEDTQYF
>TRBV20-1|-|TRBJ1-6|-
TGCAGTGCGAGGACGACAGCAATACTTAGCTCCTATAATTCACCCCTCCACTTT
CSARTTAILSSYNSPLHF
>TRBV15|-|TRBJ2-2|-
TGTGCCACCAGCAGCAGTTTCATCCAGGTAGACACCGGGGAGCTGTTTTTT
CATSSSFIQVDTGELFF
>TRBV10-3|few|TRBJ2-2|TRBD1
TGTGCCATCAGTGGGACAGGGGCGTCGGCCACCGGGGAGCTGTTTTTT
CAISGTGASATGELFF